This is a list of T cell receptor beta chains from one sample in a study of beta chain features in type 1 diabetes. Measured with immunoSEQ multiplex PCR; TCRdb has only the in-frame clones, and not every one. In the table there are around 300,000 clones, about 7.8% of which are singletons. The sequencing input was central memory CD4+ T cells from blood. These receptors originate from a woman aged 18-35 years in good health. The CDR3 runs from the conserved cysteine through the conserved F or W. The D gene is left open where the match is weak. Size is stated for part of the rows, as once, few or many counts, or as a class when the clone is expanded.

d_gene: .; v_gene: TRBV5-1; j_gene: TRBJ1-5; abundance: .; CDR3nt: TGCGCCAGCAGCTTGACAGGGTATGGCAATCAGCCCCAGCATTTT; CDR3aa: CASSLTGYGNQPQHF
d_gene: .; v_gene: TRBV6-5; j_gene: TRBJ1-1; abundance: .; CDR3nt: TGTGCCAGCATCCCCCTCCAACGGGTTTCTGAAGCTTTCTTT; CDR3aa: CASIPLQRVSEAFF
d_gene: .; v_gene: TRBV7-2; j_gene: TRBJ2-5; abundance: .; CDR3nt: TGTGCCAGCAGCTTATGGGGGGAGACCCAGTACTTC; CDR3aa: CASSLWGETQYF
d_gene: .; v_gene: TRBV30; j_gene: TRBJ2-7; abundance: .; CDR3nt: TGTGCCTGGAGTGTTATCGCGGGCACTACATACGAGCAGTACTTC; CDR3aa: CAWSVIAGTTYEQYF
d_gene: .; v_gene: TRBV6-5; j_gene: TRBJ1-3; abundance: .; CDR3nt: TGTGCCAGCCTATCCTCTGGAAACACCATATATTTT; CDR3aa: CASLSSGNTIYF
d_gene: TRBD1; v_gene: TRBV29-1; j_gene: TRBJ2-5; abundance: many; CDR3nt: TGCAGCGTCGCGGGACAGGGAGAGACCCAGTACTTC; CDR3aa: CSVAGQGETQYF
d_gene: .; v_gene: TRBV11-3; j_gene: TRBJ2-1; abundance: .; CDR3nt: TGTGCCAGCAGCTTAATCGATGGGGCTGAGCAGTTCTTC; CDR3aa: CASSLIDGAEQFF
d_gene: TRBD1; v_gene: TRBV5-8; j_gene: TRBJ2-4; abundance: .; CDR3nt: TGTGCCAGCAGCGACTACTCAACCGGGACAGGGGCCCACATTCAGTACTTC; CDR3aa: CASSDYSTGTGAHIQYF
d_gene: .; v_gene: TRBV4-1; j_gene: TRBJ2-1; abundance: few; CDR3nt: TGCGCCAGCAGCCAAGTGATGAATTACAATGAGCAGTTCTTC; CDR3aa: CASSQVMNYNEQFF
d_gene: .; v_gene: TRBV5-6; j_gene: TRBJ2-7; abundance: few; CDR3nt: TGTGCCAGCAGCCTTGCCTCGGGGGAGCAGTACTTC; CDR3aa: CASSLASGEQYF
d_gene: .; v_gene: TRBV18; j_gene: TRBJ1-5; abundance: .; CDR3nt: TGTGCCAGCTCAACCATAAAGGGCAATCAGCCCCAGCATTTT; CDR3aa: CASSTIKGNQPQHF
d_gene: TRBD1; v_gene: TRBV19; j_gene: TRBJ1-1; abundance: few; CDR3nt: TGTGCCAGTAGTATAGAAGGGACAGGGTCTGAAGCTTTCTTT; CDR3aa: CASSIEGTGSEAFF
d_gene: TRBD2; v_gene: TRBV9; j_gene: TRBJ2-1; abundance: many; CDR3nt: TGTGCCAGCAGCGGCGGGAGCGGGTACTCCTACAATGAGCAGTTCTTC; CDR3aa: CASSGGSGYSYNEQFF
d_gene: TRBD1; v_gene: TRBV4-2; j_gene: TRBJ2-1; abundance: .; CDR3nt: TGTGCCAGCAGCTTGGGGACAGGGGCTAGGGGTGAGCAGTTCTTC; CDR3aa: CASSLGTGARGEQFF
d_gene: .; v_gene: TRBV7-8; j_gene: TRBJ1-4; abundance: few; CDR3nt: TGTGCCAGCACGTCTCGCCGGCGTTTGGATGAAAAACTGTTTTTT; CDR3aa: CASTSRRRLDEKLFF
d_gene: TRBD2; v_gene: TRBV7-2; j_gene: TRBJ2-3; abundance: .; CDR3nt: TGTGCCAGCAGCCGGGGGACTAGCGGGAGTTTGCAGTATTTT; CDR3aa: CASSRGTSGSLQYF
d_gene: .; v_gene: TRBV30; j_gene: TRBJ1-3; abundance: few; CDR3nt: TGTGCCTGGAACGGGATCTCTGGAAACACCATATATTTT; CDR3aa: CAWNGISGNTIYF
d_gene: .; v_gene: TRBV30; j_gene: TRBJ1-1; abundance: .; CDR3nt: TGTGCCTGGAGTGTCTACGAGGGTGAGGAGGGGAACACTGAAGCTTTCTTT; CDR3aa: CAWSVYEGEEGNTEAFF
d_gene: .; v_gene: TRBV14; j_gene: TRBJ1-4; abundance: many; CDR3nt: TGTGCCAGCAGCCAAGCCGGCACCTCGGGAAAACTGTTTTTT; CDR3aa: CASSQAGTSGKLFF
d_gene: TRBD1; v_gene: TRBV5-1; j_gene: TRBJ2-3; abundance: .; CDR3nt: TGCGCCAGCAGCCCCGGACAGGTCACTAGCACAGATACGCAGTATTTT; CDR3aa: CASSPGQVTSTDTQYF
d_gene: .; v_gene: TRBV5-1; j_gene: TRBJ1-2; abundance: few; CDR3nt: TGCGCCAGCATCCTTGCTCCCGGGACAAATTATGGCTACACCTTC; CDR3aa: CASILAPGTNYGYTF
d_gene: .; v_gene: TRBV5-6; j_gene: TRBJ2-1; abundance: few; CDR3nt: TGTGCCAGCAGCCCTTGGGTCCGGGGACCCAATGAGCAGTTCTTC; CDR3aa: CASSPWVRGPNEQFF
d_gene: .; v_gene: TRBV10-3; j_gene: TRBJ2-1; abundance: many; CDR3nt: TGTGCCATCAGTGAGGCGCCGGGCTCCTCGAATGAGCAGTTCTTC; CDR3aa: CAISEAPGSSNEQFF
d_gene: .; v_gene: TRBV19; j_gene: TRBJ1-2; abundance: .; CDR3nt: TGTGCCAGTAGTAACCCCGGACAGAGATATGGCTACACCTTC; CDR3aa: CASSNPGQRYGYTF
d_gene: TRBD2; v_gene: TRBV7-9; j_gene: TRBJ2-1; abundance: many; CDR3nt: TGTGCCAGCAGCTCCCCTAGCGGGAGAGATGAGCAGTTCTTC; CDR3aa: CASSSPSGRDEQFF
d_gene: .; v_gene: TRBV9; j_gene: TRBJ1-1; abundance: few; CDR3nt: TGTGCCAGCAGCGTACAACAGGGAAAGAACACTGAAGCTTTCTTT; CDR3aa: CASSVQQGKNTEAFF
d_gene: TRBD1; v_gene: TRBV11-3; j_gene: TRBJ1-3; abundance: few; CDR3nt: TGTGCCAGCAGCTTAGCGACAGGGGAATGGAACACCATATATTTT; CDR3aa: CASSLATGEWNTIYF
d_gene: .; v_gene: TRBV4-3; j_gene: TRBJ1-4; abundance: few; CDR3nt: TGCGCCAGCAGCCAAGAATCCGGGAGGCGGGAAAAACTGTTTTTT; CDR3aa: CASSQESGRREKLFF
d_gene: TRBD1; v_gene: TRBV11-2; j_gene: TRBJ1-1; abundance: few; CDR3nt: TGTGCCAGCAGCTCCAGACAGGGGGCCAGGGGCACTGAAGCTTTCTTT; CDR3aa: CASSSRQGARGTEAFF
d_gene: TRBD2; v_gene: TRBV6-6; j_gene: TRBJ2-1; abundance: many; CDR3nt: TGTGCCAGCAGCGACCATAGCGGGAGTCCCTACAATGAGCAGTTCTTC; CDR3aa: CASSDHSGSPYNEQFF
d_gene: .; v_gene: TRBV15; j_gene: TRBJ1-1; abundance: many; CDR3nt: TGTGCCACCAGCCAAGAATGGGGGACTGAAGCTTTCTTT; CDR3aa: CATSQEWGTEAFF
d_gene: .; v_gene: TRBV4-2; j_gene: TRBJ1-4; abundance: .; CDR3nt: TGTGCCAGCAGCCAAGATGGAACCTTCGGCGAAAAACTGTTTTTT; CDR3aa: CASSQDGTFGEKLFF
d_gene: TRBD1; v_gene: TRBV7-2; j_gene: TRBJ1-1; abundance: .; CDR3nt: TGTGCCAGCAGCGCCCGGACAGGTTGGAACACTGAAGCTTTCTTT; CDR3aa: CASSARTGWNTEAFF
d_gene: .; v_gene: TRBV30; j_gene: TRBJ2-3; abundance: .; CDR3nt: TGTGCCTGGAGTGTTATAAGGACAGATACGCAGTATTTT; CDR3aa: CAWSVIRTDTQYF
d_gene: .; v_gene: TRBV6-1; j_gene: TRBJ1-2; abundance: .; CDR3nt: TGTGCCAGCAGGGGGTCCCTAAGAGATGGCTACACCTTC; CDR3aa: CASRGSLRDGYTF
d_gene: TRBD1; v_gene: TRBV6-1; j_gene: TRBJ2-3; abundance: .; CDR3nt: TGTGCCAGCAGTGAAGCAGGGACAGGGGGCTATCGAGATACGCAGTATTTT; CDR3aa: CASSEAGTGGYRDTQYF
d_gene: TRBD1; v_gene: TRBV28; j_gene: TRBJ1-1; abundance: .; CDR3nt: TGTGCCAGCAGTTCCTCCGGACAGGGGGCGATCGAAGCTTTCTTT; CDR3aa: CASSSSGQGAIEAFF
d_gene: .; v_gene: TRBV6-5; j_gene: TRBJ1-2; abundance: .; CDR3nt: TGTGCCAGCAGTACTCCAACGAGGGGGAACACCTTC; CDR3aa: CASSTPTRGNTF
d_gene: TRBD2; v_gene: TRBV29-1; j_gene: TRBJ2-1; abundance: .; CDR3nt: TGCAGCGTTGGTTCCGGGAGGGCCTATCCGTACACTAATGAGCAGTTCTTC; CDR3aa: CSVGSGRAYPYTNEQFF
d_gene: .; v_gene: TRBV6-5; j_gene: TRBJ1-4; abundance: many; CDR3nt: TGTGCCAGCGGCCTTCTCCAGCTGTTTTTT; CDR3aa: CASGLLQLFF
d_gene: .; v_gene: TRBV25-1; j_gene: TRBJ2-2; abundance: .; CDR3nt: TGTGCCAGCAGGGGGGCCACCGGGGAGCTGTTTTTT; CDR3aa: CASRGATGELFF
d_gene: TRBD1; v_gene: TRBV11-3; j_gene: TRBJ2-7; abundance: few; CDR3nt: TGTGCCAGCAGCTTCACCCAACAGGGGGCTGGGGAGCAGTACTTC; CDR3aa: CASSFTQQGAGEQYF
d_gene: TRBD2; v_gene: TRBV28; j_gene: TRBJ2-1; abundance: .; CDR3nt: TGTGCCAGCAGTTTATTCACTAGCGGGGGGTCTAATGAGCAGTTCTTC; CDR3aa: CASSLFTSGGSNEQFF
d_gene: .; v_gene: TRBV7-9; j_gene: TRBJ2-1; abundance: few; CDR3nt: TGTGCCAGCAGCGCGTTTATGGGGATTGAGCAGTTCTTC; CDR3aa: CASSAFMGIEQFF
d_gene: .; v_gene: TRBV7-2; j_gene: TRBJ2-1; abundance: .; CDR3nt: TGTGCCAGCAGCTTAGAACCCTACAATGAGCAGTTCTTC; CDR3aa: CASSLEPYNEQFF